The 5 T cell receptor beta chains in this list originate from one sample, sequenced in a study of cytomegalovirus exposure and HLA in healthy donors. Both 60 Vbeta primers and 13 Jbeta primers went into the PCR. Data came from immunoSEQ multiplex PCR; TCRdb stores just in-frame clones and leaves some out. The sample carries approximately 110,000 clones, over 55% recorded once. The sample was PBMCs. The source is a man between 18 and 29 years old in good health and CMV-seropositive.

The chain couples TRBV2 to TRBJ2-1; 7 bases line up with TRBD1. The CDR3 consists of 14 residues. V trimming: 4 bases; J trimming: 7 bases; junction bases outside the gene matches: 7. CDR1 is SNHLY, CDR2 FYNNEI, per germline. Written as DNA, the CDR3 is TGTGCCAGCAGTGTCAGGGGGACCTTAAATGAGCAGTTCTTC. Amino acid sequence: CASSVRGTLNEQFF.

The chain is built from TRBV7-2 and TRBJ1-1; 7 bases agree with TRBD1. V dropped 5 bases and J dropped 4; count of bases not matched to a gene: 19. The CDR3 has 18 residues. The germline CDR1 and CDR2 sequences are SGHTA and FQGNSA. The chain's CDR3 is CASSRKIKDRVSGTEAFF. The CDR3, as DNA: TGTGCCAGCAGCCGAAAAATCAAAGACAGGGTGAGCGGCACTGAAGCTTTCTTT.

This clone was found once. The chain's CDR3 is CASSHSYELIANEQFF. The CDR3 nucleotides read TGCGCCAGCAGCCACTCATATGAGCTGATCGCGAATGAGCAGTTCTTC. This chain links TRBV4-1 with TRBJ2-1; D not resolved. Germline CDR1 reads MGHRA; CDR2 reads YSYEKL. The CDR3 loop spans 16 amino acids. V gave up 3 bases and J gave up 7 bases, with 19 bases separating them.

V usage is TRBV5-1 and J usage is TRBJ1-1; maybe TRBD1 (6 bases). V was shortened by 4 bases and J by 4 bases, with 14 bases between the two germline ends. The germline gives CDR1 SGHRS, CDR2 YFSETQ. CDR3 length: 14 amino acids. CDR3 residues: CASSQVAGATEAFF. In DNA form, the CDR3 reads TGCGCCAGCAGCCAAGTGGCAGGGGCCACTGAAGCTTTCTTT.

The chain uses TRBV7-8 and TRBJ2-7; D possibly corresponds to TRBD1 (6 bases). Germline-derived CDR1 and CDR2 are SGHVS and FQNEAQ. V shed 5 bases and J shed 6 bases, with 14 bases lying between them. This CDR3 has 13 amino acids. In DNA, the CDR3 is TGTGCCAGCAGCCCATCACAGGGACCCGAGCAGTACGTC. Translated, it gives CASSPSQGPEQYV.